Listed below are T cell receptor beta chains from one sample, sequenced in a study of monozygotic twins with inflammatory bowel disease. TCRdb reprocessed the 5' RACE reads and stores each CDR3 protein as one record, lacking DNA. This table holds approximately 400,000 distinct CDR3 sequences. The sequencing sample was made of blood. These receptors came from a human donor with ulcerative colitis or Crohn's disease, or a healthy co-twin of an affected twin (not recorded which). The CDR3 runs from the conserved cysteine through the conserved F or W. A clone size is listed for some rows: how often the clone was seen (once, few, many), or a class if it is expanded.

J | size | V | CDR3
TRBJ2-1 | - | TRBV20-1 | CSAHKNPGQNNEQFF
TRBJ1-2 | - | TRBV6-5 | CASSYLGQGYGYTF
TRBJ2-7 | medium-sized | TRBV30 | CAWSDGGDRVYEQYF
TRBJ1-1 | - | TRBV4-3 | CASSQEGLGARTEAFF
TRBJ1-1 | - | TRBV5-5 | CASSFWGRVEGHTEAFF
TRBJ2-2 | - | TRBV6-2/TRBV6-3 | CASSGTSGPLGTGELFF
TRBJ2-3 | - | TRBV24-1 | CATSDTTQIGSTDTQYF
TRBJ1-1 | - | TRBV4-3 | CASRRPGQDTEAFF
TRBJ2-7 | - | TRBV12-3/TRBV12-4 | CASSLLGEQYF
TRBJ2-3 | - | TRBV5-1 | CASSPTSGGAMGSRTDTQYF
TRBJ2-7 | - | TRBV6-2/TRBV6-3 | CASSYSVRTYEQYF
TRBJ2-5 | - | TRBV7-2 | CASSLGQEETQYF
TRBJ1-5 | - | TRBV12-3/TRBV12-4 | CASSWTGDEQPQHF
TRBJ1-1 | - | TRBV19 | CASTISAGLDEAFF
TRBJ1-1 | - | TRBV5-1 | CASSKDAGVAEAFF
TRBJ2-1 | - | TRBV3-1 | CASSQRDRGREQFF
TRBJ2-1 | - | TRBV3-1 | CASSRKASGDNEQFF
TRBJ1-6 | - | TRBV6-5 | CASRRQGSPLHF
TRBJ2-1 | - | TRBV4-3 | CASSSLAGGNEQFF
TRBJ1-5 | - | TRBV21-1 | CASSKRVGTGKINQPQHF
TRBJ1-5 | - | TRBV7-2 | CATGGAGNQPQHF
TRBJ2-7 | - | TRBV4-2 | CPSSQVAGGTRSSPYEQYF
TRBJ2-3 | - | TRBV5-4 | CASSPSGLAGGTDTQYF
TRBJ1-5 | - | TRBV5-5 | CASSLFRGGDSNQPQHF
TRBJ2-1 | - | TRBV27 | CASSLGRRGAGYNEQFF
TRBJ2-1 | - | TRBV5-1 | CASSLLYNGEQFF
TRBJ1-2 | - | TRBV4-2 | CASSLLRDRARGGYTF
TRBJ2-5 | - | TRBV7-9 | CASFPAGVQETQYF
TRBJ2-5 | - | TRBV20-1 | CSAGAGGRETQYF
TRBJ2-5 | - | TRBV15 | CATSRVQETQYF
TRBJ2-3 | - | TRBV12-3/TRBV12-4 | CASSLVPRGGTDTQYF
TRBJ2-7 | - | TRBV18 | CASSSGPLWEPLSYEQYF
TRBJ1-2 | - | TRBV15 | CATSRSGGELNYGYTF
TRBJ1-2 | - | TRBV30 | CAWSRGDGYGYTF
TRBJ1-6 | - | TRBV7-9 | CATADNSPLHF
TRBJ1-4 | - | TRBV23-1 | CASSPPGGSNEKLFF
TRBJ2-2 | - | TRBV19 | CASSMGGTGELFF
TRBJ1-5 | - | TRBV18 | CASSQGRRNQPQHF
TRBJ2-1 | - | TRBV2 | CASSETGDPYNEQFF